This record covers a single T cell receptor beta chain. The target antigen is unknown. Library preparation for TCR beta used quantitative 5'-RACE with molecular barcodes. TCRdb called the 5' RACE reads again in MiXCR, with one record for every CDR3 protein. Here the sample spans around 100,000 distinct CDR3 sequences, 20% to 30% being singletons. V dropped 0 bases and J dropped 0 bases, with 10 bases sitting between them. Germline V gene sequence: CDR1 SGHRS, CDR2 YFSETQ. This CDR3 comprises 16 residues. This entry comes from a study of CD8 T cells in ankylosing spondylitis. The study, taken as a whole, reports: Some of these motif variants have turned up before, in reports on reactive arthritis synovial fluid and blood. Several highly homologous variants formed a TCR beta motif that appeared characteristic of ankylosing spondylitis blood. Clones linked to disease were reported to show significant enrichment in matched ankylosing spondylitis synovial fluid.

This sequence was found in a male donor with ankylosing spondylitis. The chain combines TRBV5-1 with TRBJ2-1, with D possibly being TRBD2 (5 bases). Sequenced input: synovial fluid, either unsorted or a sorted T cell fraction (not recorded which). The CDR3 nucleotides read TGCGCCAGCAGCTTGGCCCCGGGGAGCTCCTACAATGAGCAGTTCTTC. As protein: CASSLAPGSSYNEQFF.